This note documents a single T cell receptor beta chain sequence. Its antigen is currently unknown. This CDR3 comprises 18 residues. Germline CDR1 is SGHNT and CDR2 is YYREEE (reference sequence). V was pared by 4 bases and J by 4 bases, with 27 bases between. The sample originates from a study of cytomegalovirus exposure and HLA in healthy donors. Study summary: Across a few hundred genotyped donors, just over 80% landed in the Caucasian-associated ancestry cluster. Whole-study findings and limits: Analyzed later, association rates of TCRs varied across HLA loci, with DRB1 most and HLA-C fewest. A few of the chains that were CMV-associated were confirmed in vitro to be specific for CMV antigens.

The primer mix had 60 Vbeta and 13 Jbeta primers. TCRdb's table, derived via immunoSEQ multiplex PCR, lists solely in-frame clones and lacks some. Recorded here are about 160,000 clones; the top ten clones represent roughly 2%. The TCR originated in a young man in good health and CMV-seronegative. Sequenced sample: PBMCs. The rearrangement uses TRBV5-4 and TRBJ2-7, with a tentative D call TRBD1 (5 bases). In DNA form, the CDR3 reads TGTGCCAGCAGCCTGCGGCCCGATGGGGCGGTGTGGTTATACGAGCAGTACTTC. Amino acids: CASSLRPDGAVWLYEQYF. Combining the CDR3 with reference TRBV5-4 and TRBJ2-7 gives the whole variable domain ETGVTQSPTHLIKTRGQQVTLRCSSQSGHNTVSWYQQALGQGPQFIFQYYREEENGRGNFPPRFSGLQFPNYSSELNVNALELDDSALYLCASSLRPDGAVWLYEQYFGPGTRLTVT.